This T cell receptor beta chain comes out of a study of cytomegalovirus exposure and HLA in healthy donors. Study conclusions and caveats: Earlier analysis yielded a pattern in which most TCR beta V segments were productive about 90% or about 30% of the time. Researchers reported from a later analysis that most CMV-associated TCR beta chains appeared HLA-restricted.

The PCR was carried out with 60 Vbeta primers and 13 Jbeta primers. Profiled with immunoSEQ multiplex PCR; TCRdb holds only in-frame clones, not every one. The table lists 120,000 to 150,000 clones, with around 1.6% in the top ten. As for this clone: The antigen remains undetermined.

V was pared by 2 bases and J by 4 bases, with 15 bases between. Germline V gene lookup returns CDR1 MDHEN and CDR2 SYDVKM. CDR3 length: 16 amino acids. V and J are TRBV28 and TRBJ2-1; D is unclear. Sequenced sample: PBMCs. The source of this sequence is a woman in her forties or fifties in good health and CMV-seronegative. The CDR3 region has the DNA TGTGCCAGCAGTTTAGCAGCCCCCCCGGGTTACAATGAGCAGTTCTTC. Amino acids: CASSLAAPPGYNEQFF.